This TCR beta chain was captured by sequencing in a study of cytomegalovirus exposure and HLA in healthy donors (dated by TCRdb to between 2016 and 2019). Turning to the overall study: The approximately 710 repertoires of the first cohort and the roughly 120 validation repertoires were produced on the same platform, according to a later analysis. The study aimed to test whether signatures of past pathogen exposure could be identified by cataloging public T cell receptors. In addition to the first cohort of 666 subjects, a separate validation cohort of 130 or so different subjects was used. The study combined high-throughput TCR immunosequencing, statistical association of individual TCRs with disease status, and machine learning to predict cytomegalovirus infection status. General findings and caveats noted by the study authors: Cytomegalovirus status was reported to be diagnosed by the classifier with high specificity and sensitivity in both the original and validation cohorts. All 120 or so repertoires were used to score co-occurrence in the validation cohort in a later analysis, because that analysis had no HLA typing for the cohort. A later analysis found that TCRs clustered in the first cohort also tended to co-occur in the roughly 120 validation repertoires, with 94% of cluster scores above 0. Most TCR sequences were seen in very few donors, while some public TCRs were found in many individuals. The authors suggested that the approach could potentially be extended to other disease states and immunological phenotypes. The study gave a list of more than 150 TCR beta chains associated with cytomegalovirus. In vitro tests confirmed that a few of the cytomegalovirus-associated TCR beta chains recognize cytomegalovirus antigens.

The donors were included in the validation cohort of roughly 130 subjects, a group kept apart from the roughly 610-subject first cohort. This clone was seen a single time. Its antigen has not been determined. No qualities accompany the bases; no much larger clone lies one base away. Libraries were made using the immunoSEQ multiplex PCR assay. The original pipeline was this. A statistical classification framework was developed to diagnose cytomegalovirus status using the catalog of TCR beta chain sequences. TCRdb provides this immuneACCESS table in a form limited to in-frame rearrangements. Some clones are lacking; in checked studies, under half of them reflect an unresolved V gene, and why the rest are absent is not known. D and trimming were read from the DNA, whereas the V and J calls and clone size are those reported in that table. The sample has approximately 100,000 clones on record, 87% of them singletons. The ten largest account for less than 7.5% of the sample.

The receptor comes from a man between 18 and 29 years old in good health and CMV-seropositive. Input material: PBMCs.

The CDR3 loop reads CASSEALPQGGYEQYF. In nucleotides, the sequence is TGTGCCAGCAGTGAAGCGCTTCCCCAGGGGGGTTACGAGCAGTACTTC. The chain is made from TRBV6-1 and TRBJ2-7; TRBD1 is a possible D gene, resting on 7 matching bases. From the cysteine up to the phenylalanine, the CDR3 has a length of 16 residues. The read is trimmed to its CDR3 DNA, 48 bases read in frame from base 1. The junction carries 16 bases between V and J, which are trimmed by 0 bases and 4 bases respectively. CDR1 is given as MNHNS and CDR2 as SASEGT, both from the germline V gene.